The clone carrying this TCR beta chain was counted a few times. Its specificity is unknown. The protocol attached unique molecular identifiers to individual cDNA molecules. TCRdb analysed the 5' RACE reads with MiXCR anew, one entry per CDR3 protein. The sample lists tens of thousands of distinct CDR3 sequences; around 9.1% were seen once. This sample was taken from a study of early T cells in non-severe SARS-CoV-2 infection. Study as a whole: Bulk RNA from unsorted whole blood was sequenced; chains were unpaired. Overall study findings and caveats: Reliance on VDJdb matching favored anti-spike CD8 responses; private and CD4 specificities were missed.

The V end was cut by 4 bases, the J end by 2 bases, with 14 bases between. This CDR3 is built from 15 residues. The gene calls are TRBV12-3 or TRBV12-4 and TRBJ2-5; possibly TRBD1 for D (6 bases). This clonotype originated in an adult who was a healthcare worker with PCR-confirmed SARS-CoV-2 infection or an uninfected control (not recorded which). This material consisted of whole blood, taken at baseline. The CDR3 region is CASSSPRDIQETQYF. CDR3 sequence (DNA): TGTGCCAGCAGTTCGCCCCGGGACATTCAAGAGACCCAGTACTTC.